The subject of this entry is one TCR beta chain. Using immunoSEQ multiplex PCR, the repertoire was profiled, and TCRdb retains in-frame clones only, with some absent. This repertoire shows around 20,000 clones, about 74% found once; its top ten account for roughly 24%. The data belong to a study of OX40 agonist ivuxolimab in advanced cancers. Germline CDR1 is MNHNY and CDR2 is SVGAGI (reference sequence). Trimming stripped 0 bases from V and 9 bases from J, with 6 bases between. The CDR3 length is 12 residues. The rearrangement joins TRBV6-6 to TRBJ2-1; D unresolved. The sample here was CD4+ or CD8+ T cells sorted from blood, taken in a trial of the OX40 agonist ivuxolimab. The receptor comes from an adult with an advanced solid tumor such as melanoma, head and neck, liver or kidney cancer. The CDR3 region is CASSYSTFEQFF. CDR3 nucleotides: TGTGCCAGCAGTTACTCAACGTTTGAGCAGTTCTTC.